This entry features one T cell receptor (beta chain) sequence. The data originate from a study of PD-L1 blockade in urothelial cancer. For the study at large: After treatment start, blood was analyzed at 3 weeks (second dose) and at 6 weeks.

V lost 0 bases to trimming and J lost 12 bases, with 12 bases between them. CDR1 is LGHNA and CDR2 is YNFKEQ in the germline V gene. The CDR3 is 13 amino acids. Time point meaning: pretreatment peripheral blood. Urothelial carcinoma affected the patients, and it was locally advanced or metastatic. Using immunoSEQ multiplex PCR, the repertoire was profiled, and TCRdb retains in-frame clones only, with some absent. The sample has tens of thousands of clones, 70% to 90% seen once. The sequence was obtained from a man aged 40-49 years with urothelial cancer. The chain carries TRBV4-2 and TRBJ2-1; D gene uncertain. The sequences come from PBMCs, collected around atezolizumab (anti-PD-L1) treatment. CDR3 residues: CASSQDRVTVQFF. The CDR3 coding sequence is TGTGCCAGCAGCCAAGATCGGGTCACCGTGCAGTTCTTC.